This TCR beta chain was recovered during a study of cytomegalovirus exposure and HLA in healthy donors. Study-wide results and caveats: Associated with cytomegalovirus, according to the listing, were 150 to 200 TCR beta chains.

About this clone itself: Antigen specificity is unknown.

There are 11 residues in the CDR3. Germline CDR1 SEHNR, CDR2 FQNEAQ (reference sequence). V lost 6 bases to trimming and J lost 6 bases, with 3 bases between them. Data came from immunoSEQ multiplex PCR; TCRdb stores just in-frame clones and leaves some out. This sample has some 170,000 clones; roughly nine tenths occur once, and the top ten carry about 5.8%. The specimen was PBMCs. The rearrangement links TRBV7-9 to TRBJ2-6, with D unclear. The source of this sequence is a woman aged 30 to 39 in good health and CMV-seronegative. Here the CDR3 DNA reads TGTGCCAGCAGGGAGGCCAACGTCCTGACTTTC. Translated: CASREANVLTF.